The 17 T cell receptor beta chains reported below all come from one sample, sequenced in a study of blood T cell repertoires in COVID-19. The repertoire was sequenced with immunoSEQ multiplex PCR; TCRdb's copy has only in-frame clones and lacks some. There are 130,000 or so clones in the sample; 75% to 85% occur only once, and 9.5% to 13% lies in the top ten. Source material: peripheral blood. The receptors stem from a human donor in a cohort sampled during active COVID-19.

The gene calls are TRBV5-1 and TRBJ2-5; D is unresolved. Germline V CDR1 and CDR2: SGHRS, YFSETQ. CDR3 length equals 14 residues. The V and J ends lost 0 bases and 0 bases respectively, with 6 bases between them. The CDR3 region is CASSLVLNQETQYF. CDR3 sequence (DNA): TGCGCCAGCAGCTTGGTACTGAACCAAGAGACCCAGTACTTC.

V usage is TRBV18 and J usage is TRBJ2-5, with D possibly TRBD1 on 6 matching bases. The CDR3 is 15 amino acids. Germline CDR1 and CDR2: KGHSH and LQKENI. V was trimmed by 5 bases and J by 3 bases, leaving 16 bases between them. The CDR3, as DNA: TGTGCCAGCTCATCACGCGCGGACAGTGAAGAGACCCAGTACTTC. Its translation is CASSSRADSEETQYF.

V and J are TRBV4-1 and TRBJ2-3; 10 bases are a match to TRBD1. Germline CDR1 and CDR2: MGHRA and YSYEKL. V lost 1 base and J lost 3; bases outside the gene matches: 7. The CDR3 is 17 amino acids. The CDR3 bases are TGCGCCAGCAGCCAAGGGGGGACAGGGGTGAGGACAGATACGCAGTATTTT. This encodes CASSQGGTGVRTDTQYF.

Turning to this clone: Within the sample, other DNA sequences also encode this same CDR3. J is TRBJ1-1 and V is TRBV6-2 or TRBV6-3; weak D call: TRBD1 (5 bases). CDR1 is MNHEY, CDR2 SVGEGT, per germline. The CDR3 sequence is 14 residues long. V dropped 2 bases and J dropped 2 bases, with 9 bases sitting between them. CDR3 residues: CASSYGQGNTEAFF. CDR3 nucleotide sequence: TGTGCCAGCAGTTACGGCCAGGGTAACACTGAAGCTTTCTTT.

This clone has more than one count but fewer than ten. The chain carries TRBV10-1 and TRBJ2-2, with D perhaps TRBD2 (6 bases). The V end was cut by 5 bases, the J end by 6 bases, with 10 bases between. CDR3 length: 13 amino acids. CDR1 is WNHNN, CDR2 SYGVQD, per germline (reference sequence). The CDR3: CASSSSEAGELFF. CDR3 coding DNA: TGCGCCAGCAGTTCTAGCGAGGCCGGGGAGCTGTTTTTT.

The chain links TRBV7-6 to TRBJ2-6; D might be TRBD1 (6 bases). From germline, CDR1 is SGHVS and CDR2 FNYEAQ. This CDR3 is built from 19 residues. V lost 5 bases and J 10 bases, leaving 30 bases between the germline ends. CDR3 protein: CASSRLPFKQGLLKNVLTF. CDR3 sequence (DNA): TGTGCCAGCAGCCGCTTGCCTTTTAAACAGGGCCTCCTTAAGAACGTCCTGACTTTC.

The chain combines TRBV10-2 with TRBJ2-5; the D gene is possibly TRBD1 (6 bases). The CDR3 contains 13 residues. The germline gives CDR1 WSHSY, CDR2 SAAADI. The V and J ends lost 3 bases and 8 bases respectively, with 13 bases between them. The CDR3 bases are TGCGCCAGCAGTGAAGACAGGAAGATCACCCAGTACTTC. It yields the protein CASSEDRKITQYF.

CDR3: CATSRDLLGDEQFF. The CDR3 DNA sequence: TGTGCCACCAGCAGAGATCTGTTGGGCGATGAGCAGTTCTTC. This chain links TRBV15 with TRBJ2-1; D gene ambiguous. V gave up 0 bases and J gave up 8 bases, with 11 bases separating them. The CDR3 loop spans 14 amino acids. Germline V CDR1 and CDR2: LNHNV, YYDKDF (reference sequence). The whole variable domain, remainder taken from reference TRBV15 and TRBJ2-1, is DAMVIQNPRYQVTQFGKPVTLSCSQTLNHNVMYWYQQKSSQAPKLLFHYYDKDFNNEADTPDNFQSRRPNTSFCFLDIRSPGLGDTAMYLCATSRDLLGDEQFFGPGTRLTVL.

This chain links TRBV6-2 or TRBV6-3 with TRBJ2-6; possibly TRBD2 for D (5 bases). The CDR3 consists of 19 residues. V was trimmed by 0 bases and J by 0 bases, leaving 15 bases between them. Germline-derived CDR1 and CDR2 are MNHEY and SVGEGT. The CDR3 DNA follows: TGTGCCAGCAGTTACTCGTCCCGGGGTCCCACCTCTGGGGCCAACGTCCTGACTTTC. Encoded protein: CASSYSSRGPTSGANVLTF.

The chain joins TRBV19 to TRBJ1-4; D might be TRBD1 (5 bases). From germline, CDR1 is LNHDA and CDR2 SQIVND (reference sequence). V was pared by 1 base and J by 8 bases, with 14 bases between. The CDR3 loop spans 15 amino acids. The CDR3 loop reads CASSIGRGLMEKLFF. The CDR3 nucleotides read TGTGCCAGTAGTATAGGGCGGGGCTTAATGGAAAAACTGTTTTTT.

Of note for this clone: At one end the junction does not follow the germline gene, possibly because of a read error. The V call is TRBV25-1, the J call TRBJ2-7; D gene unclear. CDR3 length: 9 residues. Germline V gives CDR1 MGHDK, CDR2 SYGVNS. CDR3: CASSEPRSF. CDR3 DNA sequence: TGTGCCAGCAGTGAACCGCGGTCCTTC.

V usage is TRBV18 and J usage is TRBJ2-3; TRBD2 matches 8 bases. The V segment lost 4 bases and the J segment 1 base; nucleotides outside the gene matches: 4. The CDR3 has 15 amino acids. The germline CDR1 and CDR2 sequences are KGHSH and LQKENI. The CDR3 nucleotides are TGTGCCAGCTCACGGACTAGCCTCCGCACAGATACGCAGTATTTT. Protein sequence: CASSRTSLRTDTQYF. Using reference TRBV18 and TRBJ2-3 for the parts outside the CDR3, the full variable domain is NAGVMQNPRHLVRRRGQEARLRCSPMKGHSHVYWYRQLPEEGLKFMVYLQKENIIDESGMPKERFSAEFPKEGPSILRIQQVVRGDSAAYFCASSRTSLRTDTQYFGPGTRLTVL.

The chain carries TRBV6-2 or TRBV6-3 and TRBJ2-7; 7 bases map to TRBD1. The CDR3 totals 15 residues. J lost 4 bases, V lost 5 bases, and 11 bases had no gene match. Germline V CDR1 and CDR2: MNHEY, SVGEGT. The CDR3 DNA follows: TGTGCCAGCAGTACCCCCGGCCAGGGGGATTACGAGCAGTACTTC. It translates to CASSTPGQGDYEQYF.

The rearrangement uses TRBV19 and TRBJ2-5; D might be TRBD2 (6 bases). The CDR3 is 13 amino acids. Per germline, CDR1 LNHDA and CDR2 SQIVND (reference sequence). V was shortened by 4 bases and J by 0 bases, with 6 bases between the two germline ends. CDR3 amino acids: CASSTSDQETQYF. The CDR3 nucleotides are TGTGCCAGTAGTACTAGCGACCAAGAGACCCAGTACTTC.

The CDR3 nucleotides are TGTGCCAGCAGCTTAGTTAGCGGGGGCCATAGCACAGATACGCAGTATTTT. Translation gives CASSLVSGGHSTDTQYF. V usage is TRBV13 and J usage is TRBJ2-3, with 9 bases matching TRBD2. CDR3 length: 17 amino acids. The V and J ends lost 1 base and 0 bases, in that order; junction bases with no gene match: 5. Germline V gene sequence: CDR1 PRHDT, CDR2 FYEKMQ (reference sequence).

The chain is built from TRBV28 and TRBJ2-1, with 10 bases lining up with TRBD1. This CDR3 has 14 amino acids. Per germline, CDR1 MDHEN and CDR2 SYDVKM. V trimming: 8 bases; J trimming: 4 bases; junction bases outside the gene matches: 5. The CDR3 loop reads CASRQGASYNEQFF. The CDR3 DNA reads TGTGCCAGCCGACAGGGGGCGAGTTACAATGAGCAGTTCTTC.

This chain joins TRBV18 and TRBJ2-3, with TRBD2 matching 8 bases. Germline V gene sequence: CDR1 KGHSH, CDR2 LQKENI. The trim removed 6 bases at V and 2 bases at J, leaving 16 bases unmatched. CDR3 size: 18 residues. The CDR3 DNA reads as TGTGCCAGCTCCTCTGGCCTCTTGGCGGGGGGATCCACAGATACGCAGTATTTT. Translated: CASSSGLLAGGSTDTQYF.